The sequence of this T cell receptor beta chain was determined in a study of T-cell memory formation after mild COVID-19. The wider study: There were largely donor-specific TCR clusters. General study results and limits: In pre-infection memory, a portion of responding clones appeared, which suggested that cross-reactive memory joined.

Regarding this clonotype: Its antigen remains unidentified.

V lost 3 bases and J 3 bases, leaving 17 bases between the germline ends. Germline V gene data show CDR1 as KGHSH and CDR2 as LQKENI. The CDR3 runs to 16 residues. MiXCR, run by TCRdb on the 5' RACE reads, gives a single entry per CDR3 protein. The table includes about 350,000 distinct CDR3 sequences, approximately 14% detected once. Sample: PBMCs or a T cell subset sorted from them (not recorded which). The sequence derives from a young man who had mild COVID-19 (a few samples of this study predate the infection). Cell type and time point are not known. This chain links TRBV18 with TRBJ1-1; tentatively, D is TRBD1 (5 bases). CDR3 sequence reads: CASSPDSGSIYTEAFF. CDR3 DNA: TGTGCCAGCTCACCCGACAGCGGAAGTATCTACACTGAAGCTTTCTTT.